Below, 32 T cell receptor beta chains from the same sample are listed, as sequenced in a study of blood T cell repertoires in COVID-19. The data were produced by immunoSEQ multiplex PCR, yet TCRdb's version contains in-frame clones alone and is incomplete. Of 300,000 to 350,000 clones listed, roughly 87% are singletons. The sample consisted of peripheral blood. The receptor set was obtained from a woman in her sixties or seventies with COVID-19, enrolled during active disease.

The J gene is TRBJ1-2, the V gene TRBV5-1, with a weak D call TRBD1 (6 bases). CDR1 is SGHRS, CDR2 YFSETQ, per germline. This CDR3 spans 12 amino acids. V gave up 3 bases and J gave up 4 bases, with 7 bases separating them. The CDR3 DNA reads TGCGCCAGCAGCTCGGACAGCTATGGCTACACCTTC. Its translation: CASSSDSYGYTF.

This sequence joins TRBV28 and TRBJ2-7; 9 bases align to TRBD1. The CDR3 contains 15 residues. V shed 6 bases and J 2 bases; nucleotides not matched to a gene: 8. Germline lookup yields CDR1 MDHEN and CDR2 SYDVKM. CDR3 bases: TGTGCCAGCAGATTCCGGGACAGGGATACCTACGAGCAGTACTTC. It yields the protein CASRFRDRDTYEQYF.

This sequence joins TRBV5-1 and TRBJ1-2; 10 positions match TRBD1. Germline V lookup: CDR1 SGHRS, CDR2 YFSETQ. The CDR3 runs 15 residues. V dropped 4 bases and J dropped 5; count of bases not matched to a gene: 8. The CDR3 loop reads CASSEGTGERYGYTF. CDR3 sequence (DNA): TGCGCCAGCAGCGAAGGGACAGGGGAGAGGTATGGCTACACCTTC. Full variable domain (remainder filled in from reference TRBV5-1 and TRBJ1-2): KAGVTQTPRYLIKTRGQQVTLSCSPISGHRSVSWYQQTPGQGLQFLFEYFSETQRNKGNFPGRFSGRQFSNSRSEMNVSTLELGDSALYLCASSEGTGERYGYTFGSGTRLTVV.

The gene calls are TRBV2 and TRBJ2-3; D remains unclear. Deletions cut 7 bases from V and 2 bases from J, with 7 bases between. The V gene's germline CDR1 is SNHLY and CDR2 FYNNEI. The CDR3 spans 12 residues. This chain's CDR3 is CASNYLTDTQYF. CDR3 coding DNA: TGTGCCAGCAACTACCTCACAGATACGCAGTATTTT.

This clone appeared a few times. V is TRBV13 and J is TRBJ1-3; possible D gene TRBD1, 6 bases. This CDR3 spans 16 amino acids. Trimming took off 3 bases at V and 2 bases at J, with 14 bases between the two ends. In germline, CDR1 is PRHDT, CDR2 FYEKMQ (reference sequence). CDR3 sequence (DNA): TGTGCCAGCAGCTTGGCCCAAGGGGGACCTGGAAACACCATATATTTT. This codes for CASSLAQGGPGNTIYF.

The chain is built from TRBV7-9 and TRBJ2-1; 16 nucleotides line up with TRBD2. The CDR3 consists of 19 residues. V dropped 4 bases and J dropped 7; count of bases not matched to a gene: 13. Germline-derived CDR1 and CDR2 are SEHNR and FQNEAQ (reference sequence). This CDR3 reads CASSSPPGTSGGAQNEQFF. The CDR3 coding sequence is TGTGCCAGCAGCTCACCGCCCGGGACTAGCGGGGGGGCCCAAAATGAGCAGTTCTTC. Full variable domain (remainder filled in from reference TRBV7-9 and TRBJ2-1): DTGVSQNPRHKITKRGQNVTFRCDPISEHNRLYWYRQTLGQGPEFLTYFQNEAQLEKSRLLSDRFSAERPKGSFSTLEIQRTEQGDSAMYLCASSSPPGTSGGAQNEQFFGPGTRLTVL.

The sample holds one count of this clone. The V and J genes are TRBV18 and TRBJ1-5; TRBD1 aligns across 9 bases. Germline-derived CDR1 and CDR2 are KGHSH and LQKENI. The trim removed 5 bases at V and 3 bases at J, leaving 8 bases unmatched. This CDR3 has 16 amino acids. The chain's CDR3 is CASSALQGAHNQPQHF. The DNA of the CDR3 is TGTGCCAGCTCAGCCTTACAGGGGGCACACAATCAGCCCCAGCATTTT.

CDR3: CASSLTGTVNTEAFF. For the CDR3, the DNA is TGTGCCAGCAGCTTAACAGGAACAGTGAACACTGAAGCTTTCTTT. The rearrangement uses TRBV7-3 and TRBJ1-1; D is unresolved. The V gene lost 0 bases and the J gene lost 0 bases, with 8 bases spanning the gap. Per germline, CDR1 SGHTA and CDR2 FQGTGA. This CDR3 is built from 15 residues.

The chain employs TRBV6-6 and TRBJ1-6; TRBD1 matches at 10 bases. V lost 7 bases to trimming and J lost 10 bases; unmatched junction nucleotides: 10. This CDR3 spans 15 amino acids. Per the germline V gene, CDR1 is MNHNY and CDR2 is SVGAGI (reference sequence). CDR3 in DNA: TGTGCCAGCAACCCTCGACAGGGGGCGCGCTCACCCCTCCACTTT. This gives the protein CASNPRQGARSPLHF.

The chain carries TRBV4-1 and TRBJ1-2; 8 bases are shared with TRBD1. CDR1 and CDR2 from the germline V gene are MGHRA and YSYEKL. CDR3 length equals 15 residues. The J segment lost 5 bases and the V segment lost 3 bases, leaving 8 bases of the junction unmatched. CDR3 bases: TGCGCCAGCAGCCAGCAGCAGGGGGCTCTGTATGGCTACACCTTC. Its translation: CASSQQQGALYGYTF.

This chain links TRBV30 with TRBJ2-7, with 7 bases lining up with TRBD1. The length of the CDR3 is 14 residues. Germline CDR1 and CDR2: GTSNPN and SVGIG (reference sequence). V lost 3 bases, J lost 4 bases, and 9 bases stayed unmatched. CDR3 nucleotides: TGTGCCTGGAGCGGGACAGAAAGAAGGTACGAGCAGTACTTC. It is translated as CAWSGTERRYEQYF.

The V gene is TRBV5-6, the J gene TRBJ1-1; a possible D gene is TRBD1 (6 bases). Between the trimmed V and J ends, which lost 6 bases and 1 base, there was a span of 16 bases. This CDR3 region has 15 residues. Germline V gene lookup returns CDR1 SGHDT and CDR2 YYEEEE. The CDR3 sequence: CASIKEGQTNTEAFF. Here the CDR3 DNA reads TGTGCCAGCATCAAAGAAGGACAGACGAACACTGAAGCTTTCTTT.

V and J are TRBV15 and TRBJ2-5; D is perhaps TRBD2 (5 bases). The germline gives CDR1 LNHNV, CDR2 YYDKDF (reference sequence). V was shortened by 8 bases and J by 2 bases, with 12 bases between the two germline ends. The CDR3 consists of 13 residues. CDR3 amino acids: CATGGQLQETQYF. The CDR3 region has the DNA TGTGCCACCGGCGGGCAGTTGCAAGAGACCCAGTACTTC.

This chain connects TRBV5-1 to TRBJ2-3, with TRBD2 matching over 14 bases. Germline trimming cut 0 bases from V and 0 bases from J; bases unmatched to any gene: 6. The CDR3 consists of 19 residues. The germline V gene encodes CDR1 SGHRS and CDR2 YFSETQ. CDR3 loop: CASSLARTSGGFSTDTQYF. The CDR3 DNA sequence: TGCGCCAGCAGCTTGGCCAGGACTAGCGGGGGGTTTAGCACAGATACGCAGTATTTT.

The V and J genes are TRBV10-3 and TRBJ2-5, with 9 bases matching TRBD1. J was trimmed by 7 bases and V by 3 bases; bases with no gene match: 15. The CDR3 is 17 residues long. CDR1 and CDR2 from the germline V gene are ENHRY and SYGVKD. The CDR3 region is CAISEREKQGAVGTQYF. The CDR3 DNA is TGTGCCATCAGTGAAAGAGAGAAACAGGGGGCTGTGGGGACCCAGTACTTC.

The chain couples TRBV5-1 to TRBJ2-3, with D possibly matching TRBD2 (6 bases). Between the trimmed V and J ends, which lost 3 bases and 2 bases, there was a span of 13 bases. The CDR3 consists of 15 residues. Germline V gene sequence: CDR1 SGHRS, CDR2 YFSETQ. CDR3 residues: CASSSGGFPTDTQYF. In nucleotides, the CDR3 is TGCGCCAGCAGCTCCGGGGGATTCCCCACAGATACGCAGTATTTT.

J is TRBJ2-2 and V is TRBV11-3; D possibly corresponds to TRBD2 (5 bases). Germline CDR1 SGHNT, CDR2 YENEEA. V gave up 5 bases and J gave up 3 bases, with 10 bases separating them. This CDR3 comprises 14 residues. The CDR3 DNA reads TGTGCCAGCAGCCCCGGGATCTACACCGGGGAGCTGTTTTTT. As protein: CASSPGIYTGELFF.

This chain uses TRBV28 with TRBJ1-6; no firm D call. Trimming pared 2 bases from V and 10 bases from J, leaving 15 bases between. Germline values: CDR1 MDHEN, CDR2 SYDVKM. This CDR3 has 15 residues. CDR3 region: CASSLAGSGVSPLHF. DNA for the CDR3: TGTGCCAGCAGTTTAGCGGGCAGCGGGGTCTCACCCCTCCACTTT.

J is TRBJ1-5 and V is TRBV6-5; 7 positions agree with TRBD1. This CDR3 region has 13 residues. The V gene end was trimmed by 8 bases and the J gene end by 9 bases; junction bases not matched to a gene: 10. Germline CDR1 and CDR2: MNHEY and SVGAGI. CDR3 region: CASARGARWPQHF. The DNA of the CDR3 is TGTGCCAGCGCCAGGGGGGCCCGGTGGCCCCAGCATTTT.

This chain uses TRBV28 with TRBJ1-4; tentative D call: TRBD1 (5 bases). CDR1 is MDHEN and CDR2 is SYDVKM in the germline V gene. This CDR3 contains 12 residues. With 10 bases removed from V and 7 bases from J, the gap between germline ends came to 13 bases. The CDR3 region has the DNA TGTGCCACATCGCCGGGGGGTGAAAAACTGTTTTTT. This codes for CATSPGGEKLFF.

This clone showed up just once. This CDR3 reads CAISKGDSYNSPLHF. Written as DNA, the CDR3 is TGTGCCATCAGTAAGGGGGACTCCTATAATTCACCCCTCCACTTT. The chain joins TRBV10-3 to TRBJ1-6; maybe TRBD1 (6 bases). V was shortened by 5 bases and J by 0 bases, with 8 bases between the two germline ends. CDR1 is ENHRY, CDR2 SYGVKD, per germline. The CDR3 loop spans 15 amino acids.

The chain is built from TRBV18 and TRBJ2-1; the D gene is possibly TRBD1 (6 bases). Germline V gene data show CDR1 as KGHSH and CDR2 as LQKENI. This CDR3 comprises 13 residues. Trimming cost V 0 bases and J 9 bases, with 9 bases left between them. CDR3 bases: TGTGCCAGCTCACCACCATCCAGGGGTGAGCAGTTCTTC. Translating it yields CASSPPSRGEQFF.

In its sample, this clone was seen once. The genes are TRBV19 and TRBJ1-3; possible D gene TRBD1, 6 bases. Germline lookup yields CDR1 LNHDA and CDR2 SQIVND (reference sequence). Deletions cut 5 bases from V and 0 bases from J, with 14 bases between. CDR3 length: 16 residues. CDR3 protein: CASSQQGANSGNTIYF. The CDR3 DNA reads TGTGCCAGTAGTCAACAGGGAGCTAACTCTGGAAACACCATATATTTT.

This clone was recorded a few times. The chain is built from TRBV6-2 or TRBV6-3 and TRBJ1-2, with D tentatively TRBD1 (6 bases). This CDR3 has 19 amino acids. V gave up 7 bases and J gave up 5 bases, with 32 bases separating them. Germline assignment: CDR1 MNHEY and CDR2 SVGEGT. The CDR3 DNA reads TGTGCCAGCACCCCTCCCCCGGGACACGCAGTCCTTAGGGAATATGGCTACACCTTC. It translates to CASTPPPGHAVLREYGYTF.

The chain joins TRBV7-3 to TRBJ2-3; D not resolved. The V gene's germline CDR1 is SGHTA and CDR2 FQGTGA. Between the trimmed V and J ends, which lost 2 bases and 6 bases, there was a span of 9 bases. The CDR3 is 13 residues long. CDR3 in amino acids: CASSLFFRDTQYF. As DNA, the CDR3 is TGTGCCAGCAGCTTATTTTTCCGGGATACGCAGTATTTT.

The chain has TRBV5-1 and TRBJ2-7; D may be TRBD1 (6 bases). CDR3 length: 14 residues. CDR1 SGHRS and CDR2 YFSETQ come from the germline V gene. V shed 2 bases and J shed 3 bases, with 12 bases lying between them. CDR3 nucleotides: TGCGCCAGCAGCTTACGCAGGGGCTTCTACGAGCAGTACTTC. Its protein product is CASSLRRGFYEQYF.

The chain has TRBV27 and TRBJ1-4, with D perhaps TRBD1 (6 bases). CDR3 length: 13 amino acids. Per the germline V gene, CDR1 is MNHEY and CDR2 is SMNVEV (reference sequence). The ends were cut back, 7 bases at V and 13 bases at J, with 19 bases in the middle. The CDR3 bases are TGTGCCAGCACCTCCGCGGGGGGGCAGGCACTGTTTTTT. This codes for CASTSAGGQALFF. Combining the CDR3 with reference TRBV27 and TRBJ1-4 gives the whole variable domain EAQVTQNPRYLITVTGKKLTVTCSQNMNHEYMSWYRQDPGLGLRQIYYSMNVEVTDKGDVPEGYKVSRKEKRNFPLILESPSPNQTSLYFCASTSAGGQALFFGSGTQLSVL.

The CDR3 sequence is CASTSDREVSQPQHF. For the CDR3, the DNA is TGTGCCAGCACCTCAGACAGGGAGGTCTCCCAGCCCCAGCATTTT. The V gene is TRBV5-6, the J gene TRBJ1-5; 7 bases map to TRBD1. This CDR3 is 15 amino acids long. CDR1 and CDR2 (germline): SGHDT, YYEEEE. With V trimmed by 6 bases and J by 7 bases, 13 bases remained unmatched. Combining the CDR3 with reference TRBV5-6 and TRBJ1-5 gives the whole variable domain DAGVTQSPTHLIKTRGQQVTLRCSPKSGHDTVSWYQQALGQGPQFIFQYYEEEERQRGNFPDRFSGHQFPNYSSELNVNALLLGDSALYLCASTSDREVSQPQHFGDGTRLSIL.

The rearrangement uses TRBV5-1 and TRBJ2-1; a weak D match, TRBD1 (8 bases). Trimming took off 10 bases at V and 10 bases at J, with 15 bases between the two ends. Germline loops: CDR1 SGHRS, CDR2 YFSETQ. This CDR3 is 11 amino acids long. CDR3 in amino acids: CACKQGGEQFF. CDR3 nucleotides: TGCGCCTGCAAACAGGGGGGGGAGCAGTTCTTC.

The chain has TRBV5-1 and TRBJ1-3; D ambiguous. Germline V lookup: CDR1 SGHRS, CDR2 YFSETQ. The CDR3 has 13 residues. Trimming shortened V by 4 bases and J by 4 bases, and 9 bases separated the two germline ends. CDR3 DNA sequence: TGCGCCAGCAGCCCCGGAGCAGGAAACACCATATATTTT. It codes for CASSPGAGNTIYF. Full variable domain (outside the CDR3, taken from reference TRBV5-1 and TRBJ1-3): KAGVTQTPRYLIKTRGQQVTLSCSPISGHRSVSWYQQTPGQGLQFLFEYFSETQRNKGNFPGRFSGRQFSNSRSEMNVSTLELGDSALYLCASSPGAGNTIYFGEGSWLTVV.

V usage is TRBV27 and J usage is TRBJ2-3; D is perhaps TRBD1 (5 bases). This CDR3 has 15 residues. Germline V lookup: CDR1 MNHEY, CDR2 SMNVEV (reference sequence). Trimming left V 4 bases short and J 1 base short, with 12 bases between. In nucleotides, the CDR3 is TGTGCCAGCAGTTCAGGGTTTTATGGCACAGATACGCAGTATTTT. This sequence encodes CASSSGFYGTDTQYF.

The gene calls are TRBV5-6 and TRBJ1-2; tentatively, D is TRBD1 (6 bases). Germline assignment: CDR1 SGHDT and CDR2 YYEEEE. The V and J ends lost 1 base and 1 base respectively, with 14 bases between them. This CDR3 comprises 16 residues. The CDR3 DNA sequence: TGTGCCAGCAGCTTGTTTAACAGGGCTAATAACTATGGCTACACCTTC. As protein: CASSLFNRANNYGYTF.